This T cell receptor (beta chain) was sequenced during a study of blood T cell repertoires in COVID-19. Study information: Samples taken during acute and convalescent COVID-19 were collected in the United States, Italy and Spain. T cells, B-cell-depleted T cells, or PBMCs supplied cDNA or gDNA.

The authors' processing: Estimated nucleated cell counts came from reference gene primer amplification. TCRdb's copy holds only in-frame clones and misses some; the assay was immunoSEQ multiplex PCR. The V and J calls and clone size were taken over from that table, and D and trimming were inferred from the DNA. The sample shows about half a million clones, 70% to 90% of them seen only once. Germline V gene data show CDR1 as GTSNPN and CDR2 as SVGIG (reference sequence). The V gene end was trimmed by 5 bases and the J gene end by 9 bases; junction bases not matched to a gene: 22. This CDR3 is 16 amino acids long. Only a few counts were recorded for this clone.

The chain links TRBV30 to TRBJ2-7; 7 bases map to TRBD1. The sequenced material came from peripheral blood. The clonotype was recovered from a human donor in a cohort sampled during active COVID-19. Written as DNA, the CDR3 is TGTGCCTGGGCTCTCGACACAGGGGCCACTCGGATGGGGCAGTACTTC. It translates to CAWALDTGATRMGQYF. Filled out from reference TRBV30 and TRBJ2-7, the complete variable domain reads SQTIHQWPATLVQPVGSPLSLECTVEGTSNPNLYWYRQAAGRGLQLLFYSVGIGQISSEVPQNLSASRPQDRQFILSSKKLLLSDSGFYLCAWALDTGATRMGQYFGPGTRLTVT.